A single sample is the source of the 13 T cell receptor beta chains below, sequenced in a study of CD8 T cells in ankylosing spondylitis (dated by TCRdb to the late 2010s). Study-level results and caveats: A TCR beta motif made up of several highly homologous amino acid variants appeared to be characteristic of blood from ankylosing spondylitis patients.

These receptors are not linked to any known antigen. Libraries were constructed by 5' RACE. Instrument on record: Illumina HiSeq 2500. Using fastp at Q25 and MiXCR, TCRdb reprocessed the public reads and kept productive beta chains. Rows matching on CDR3 protein sequence are summarized as one entry with the most common DNA and genes. For this sample the table gives roughly 470,000 distinct CDR3 sequences, of which 25% to 30% were detected only once. 0.89% of the sample belongs to the ten largest clones. Sequenced material: blood, either unsorted or a sorted T cell fraction (not recorded which). All receptors derive from a male donor with ankylosing spondylitis.

The chain is built from TRBV5-1 and TRBJ2-1; 9 nucleotides line up with TRBD1. The CDR3 runs to 15 residues. The ends lost 3 bases at V and 5 bases at J; junction bases unmatched: 6. The germline V gene has CDR1 SGHRS and CDR2 YFSETQ. The CDR3 nucleotides read TGCGCCAGCAGCTCCGGGACAGGGCCTAACAATGAGCAGTTCTTC. Translating it yields CASSSGTGPNNEQFF.

The gene calls are TRBV2 and TRBJ2-1; no clear D gene. The CDR3 has 14 amino acids. Trimming cost V 4 bases and J 3 bases, with 10 bases left between them. Per the germline V gene, CDR1 is SNHLY and CDR2 is FYNNEI. CDR3 nucleotide sequence: TGTGCCAGCAGTGTTGGGCTCATCTACAATGAGCAGTTCTTC. Its translation is CASSVGLIYNEQFF.

This clonotype was counted only a few times. The chain carries TRBV4-1 and TRBJ2-3; D is ambiguous. Germline V lookup: CDR1 MGHRA, CDR2 YSYEKL. Trimming took off 0 bases at V and 4 bases at J, with 8 bases between the two ends. CDR3 size: 14 residues. The CDR3 DNA reads as TGCGCCAGCAGCCAAGATTCCCAGTCAGATACGCAGTATTTT. The encoded protein is CASSQDSQSDTQYF.

The chain combines TRBV20-1 with TRBJ2-1; D call uncertain. V was clipped by 1 base and J by 0 bases, with 4 bases between them. The CDR3 covers 13 residues. Germline V gene data show CDR1 as DFQATT and CDR2 as SNEGSKA (reference sequence). The CDR3 bases are TGCAGTGCTAGAGTAGGCTCCTACAATGAGCAGTTCTTC. It specifies CSARVGSYNEQFF.

This chain uses TRBV4-2 with TRBJ1-4; D uncertain. Germline CDR1 is LGHNA and CDR2 is YNFKEQ. The CDR3 is made up of 15 amino acids. Trimming shortened V by 0 bases and J by 7 bases, and 12 bases separated the two germline ends. The CDR3 region is CASSQENGLAEKLFF. Written as DNA, the CDR3 is TGTGCCAGCAGCCAAGAGAATGGCTTGGCTGAAAAACTGTTTTTT.

The J gene is TRBJ1-2, the V gene TRBV3-1; possibly TRBD1 for D (5 bases). Germline V gene data show CDR1 as LGHDT and CDR2 as YNNKEL (reference sequence). This CDR3 is built from 14 residues. With 0 bases removed from V and 5 bases from J, the gap between germline ends came to 10 bases. For the CDR3, the DNA is TGTGCCAGCAGCCAAGATACTGGGGCATATGGCTACACCTTC. As protein: CASSQDTGAYGYTF.

The CDR3 is CASSSVGQATYNEQFF. The CDR3 DNA follows: TGTGCCAGCAGTTCGGTAGGACAGGCCACCTACAATGAGCAGTTCTTC. This rearrangement joins TRBV6-5 to TRBJ2-1; 7 bases match TRBD1. The germline CDR1 and CDR2 sequences are MNHEY and SVGAGI. V was pared by 4 bases and J by 2 bases, with 8 bases of the junction left unmatched. This CDR3 has 16 residues.

This clonotype was recorded a few times. The J gene is TRBJ2-1, the V gene TRBV6-2 or TRBV6-3; 10 bases are shared with TRBD2. Germline V gene lookup returns CDR1 MNHEY and CDR2 SVGEGT. The CDR3 is made up of 13 amino acids. Trimming removed 5 bases from V and 16 bases from J; junction bases left unmatched: 11. CDR3 DNA sequence: TGTGCCAGCAGTCGCCTGACTAGCGGGTCGGAATTCTTC. This encodes CASSRLTSGSEFF.

CDR3 DNA: TGCAGCGTCTTCCGGGACAGTAATGAAAAACTGTTTTTT. Its translation is CSVFRDSNEKLFF. This rearrangement joins TRBV29-1 to TRBJ1-4, with 7 bases aligning to TRBD1. With 6 bases clipped from V and 4 bases from J, the junction kept 5 bases outside the gene matches. CDR3 length: 13 amino acids. CDR1 SQVTM and CDR2 ANQGSEA come from the germline V gene.

V is TRBV5-1 and J is TRBJ2-3, with D unclear. The CDR3 has 13 residues. CDR1 and CDR2 (germline): SGHRS, YFSETQ. Trimming took off 0 bases at V and 7 bases at J, with 9 bases between the two ends. The CDR3 DNA reads TGCGCCAGCAGCTTGGGGACGGAAAATACGCAGTATTTT. Protein product: CASSLGTENTQYF.

The V and J genes are TRBV12-3 or TRBV12-4 and TRBJ1-2; 8 positions agree with TRBD1. The CDR3 has 15 residues. V lost 6 bases and J lost 4; bases outside the gene matches: 10. Here the CDR3 reads CASRPAGGVSYGYTF. The CDR3 DNA reads as TGTGCCAGCAGACCCGCAGGGGGCGTAAGCTATGGCTACACCTTC.

This clonotype has more than one count but fewer than ten. The chain recombines TRBV20-1 with TRBJ2-3; 11 nucleotides agree with TRBD2. The CDR3 spans 14 residues. V lost 4 bases to trimming and J lost 3 bases; unmatched junction nucleotides: 3. The germline gives CDR1 DFQATT, CDR2 SNEGSKA (reference sequence). The CDR3 protein is CSAIGTSGTDTQYF. CDR3 nucleotide sequence: TGCAGTGCTATAGGGACTAGCGGAACAGATACGCAGTATTTT.

CDR3 nucleotides: TGTGCCAGCAGTGTCCTCCGGGACAGGAGTCTGTTCTTC. Encoded protein: CASSVLRDRSLFF. This rearrangement joins TRBV2 to TRBJ2-1; 8 bases are shared with TRBD1. CDR3 length: 13 residues. The germline V gene encodes CDR1 SNHLY and CDR2 FYNNEI. J gave up 15 bases and V 4 bases, and 11 bases lay outside the gene matches.